What follows are 24 T cell receptor beta chains derived from one specimen sequenced in a study of PD-L1 blockade in urothelial cancer. Only in-frame clones appear in the TCRdb table, and some are missing; sequencing was by immunoSEQ multiplex PCR. Of roughly 56,000 clones listed, over 75% are singletons. The specimen was PBMCs, collected around atezolizumab (anti-PD-L1) treatment. These receptor sequences come from an older man with urothelial cancer.

The J gene is TRBJ2-5, the V gene TRBV6-5, with 7 nucleotides matching TRBD2. Germline assignment: CDR1 MNHEY and CDR2 SVGAGI. CDR3 length: 16 amino acids. With 0 bases clipped from V and 5 bases from J, the junction kept 9 bases outside the gene matches. CDR3 coding DNA: TGTGCCAGCAGTTACTCGGGAGGGAGGGCCGCCGAGACCCAGTACTTC. Protein product: CASSYSGGRAAETQYF.

This clone showed up just once. The V gene is TRBV7-6, the J gene TRBJ1-1, with D perhaps TRBD1 (5 bases). The CDR3 runs to 15 residues. The V and J ends lost 1 base and 0 bases respectively, with 9 bases between them. Looked up from germline, CDR1 is SGHVS and CDR2 is FNYEAQ. CDR3 DNA: TGTGCCAGCAGCTTAGGTTTAGGGGTGAACACTGAAGCTTTCTTT. Protein product: CASSLGLGVNTEAFF. The variable domain in full, with the rest retrieved from reference TRBV7-6 and TRBJ1-1, is GAGVSQSPRYKVTKRGQDVALRCDPISGHVSLYWYRQALGQGPEFLTYFNYEAQQDKSGLPNDRFSAERPEGSISTLTIQRTEQRDSAMYRCASSLGLGVNTEAFFGQGTRLTVV.

This chain uses TRBV2 with TRBJ2-1; 12 nucleotides agree with TRBD2. J gave up 12 bases and V 6 bases, and 12 bases lay outside the gene matches. The CDR3 contains 15 residues. Germline loops: CDR1 SNHLY, CDR2 FYNNEI. Here the CDR3 reads CASRETSGSVEGQFF. CDR3 nucleotide sequence: TGTGCCAGCAGGGAGACTAGCGGGAGTGTTGAGGGGCAGTTCTTC.

This sequence joins TRBV7-9 and TRBJ2-5, with unresolved D. V dropped 3 bases and J dropped 4 bases, with 9 bases sitting between them. Germline values: CDR1 SEHNR, CDR2 FQNEAQ (reference sequence). This CDR3 contains 13 residues. CDR3 nucleotides: TGTGCCAGCAGCTTGGTGGCCATAGAGACCCAGTACTTC. This translates into CASSLVAIETQYF.

This clone has more than one count but fewer than ten. The chain joins TRBV11-2 to TRBJ1-1; D may be TRBD1 (6 bases). V dropped 0 bases and J dropped 4 bases, with 9 bases sitting between them. Germline-derived CDR1 and CDR2 are SGHAT and FQNNGV. The CDR3 length is 14 residues. CDR3 sequence (DNA): TGTGCCAGCAGCTTAGAACGAGGGGGCACTGAAGCTTTCTTT. This sequence encodes CASSLERGGTEAFF.

The chain employs TRBV6-1 and TRBJ2-7; the D gene is possibly TRBD2 (6 bases). The CDR3 totals 14 residues. Germline loops: CDR1 MNHNS, CDR2 SASEGT. V gave up 3 bases and J gave up 2 bases, with 11 bases separating them. The CDR3: CASSDWDFTYEQYF. CDR3 nucleotides: TGTGCCAGCAGTGATTGGGACTTCACCTACGAGCAGTACTTC.

The V call is TRBV2, the J call TRBJ2-1; D uncertain. The CDR3 runs 15 residues. V gave up 3 bases and J gave up 9 bases, with 18 bases separating them. CDR1 and CDR2 (germline): SNHLY, FYNNEI. The chain's CDR3 is CASSESQVWVGEQFF. The CDR3 nucleotides read TGTGCCAGCAGTGAGAGCCAGGTCTGGGTAGGTGAGCAGTTCTTC.

The table lists this clone with a few counts. The chain employs TRBV9 and TRBJ2-6; D uncertain. From germline, CDR1 is SGDLS and CDR2 YYNGEE. The ends were cut back, 0 bases at V and 0 bases at J, with 7 bases in the middle. The CDR3 contains 16 residues. This CDR3 reads CASSVEPGSGANVLTF. CDR3 DNA: TGTGCCAGCAGCGTAGAACCGGGCTCTGGGGCCAACGTCCTGACTTTC.

In this sample, this clone turned up once. The chain has TRBV28 and TRBJ1-2; tentatively, D is TRBD1 (5 bases). V lost 5 bases to trimming and J lost 7 bases, with 17 bases between them. This CDR3 has 14 residues. Germline values: CDR1 MDHEN, CDR2 SYDVKM. As DNA, the CDR3 is TGTGCCAGCAGTCTGGACCAAGCAGGGATTGGCTACACCTTC. Protein: CASSLDQAGIGYTF.

The V call is TRBV19, the J call TRBJ2-7; the match to TRBD2 covers 13 bases. V lost 3 bases and J lost 2; bases outside the gene matches: 10. This CDR3 is 18 amino acids long. Germline CDR1 and CDR2: LNHDA and SQIVND (reference sequence). The CDR3 DNA follows: TGTGCCAGTAGTATGGGACTAGCGGGAAGCTCGCCAGCCTACGAGCAGTACTTC. Residues: CASSMGLAGSSPAYEQYF.

This rearrangement joins TRBV12-5 to TRBJ2-5; a possible D gene is TRBD1 (5 bases). The germline V and J ends were trimmed by 7 bases and 2 bases, with 14 bases remaining between them. Germline CDR1 LGHNT, CDR2 FRNRAP. The CDR3 length is 14 residues. CDR3 amino acids: CASARWGRQETQYF. Written as DNA, the CDR3 is TGTGCTAGTGCGAGATGGGGCAGACAAGAGACCCAGTACTTC.

This clone was seen only once. The rearrangement uses TRBV5-1 and TRBJ2-2; 7 nucleotides match TRBD2. Germline CDR1 SGHRS, CDR2 YFSETQ. This CDR3 is built from 14 residues. The junction had 1 base not matched to a gene; V was cut back by 0 bases and J by 5 bases. The chain's CDR3 is CASSLGAGTGELFF. CDR3 bases: TGCGCCAGCAGCTTGGGAGCGGGGACCGGGGAGCTGTTTTTT.

The chain carries TRBV7-4 and TRBJ2-4; TRBD1 agrees at 9 bases. Per the germline V gene, CDR1 is SGHVT and CDR2 is SQSDAQ. CDR3 length equals 19 residues. The J segment lost 3 bases and the V segment lost 8 bases, leaving 20 bases of the junction unmatched. The CDR3 protein is CASAPFGTGIRGDKNIQYF. In nucleotides, the CDR3 is TGTGCCAGCGCCCCCTTTGGGACAGGGATTAGGGGGGACAAAAACATTCAGTACTTC.

V gene TRBV5-1 combines with J gene TRBJ2-1; TRBD1 aligns across 8 bases. Unmatched junction bases numbered 2, after V lost 7 bases and J lost 2 bases. CDR3 length: 13 residues. Germline V gene data show CDR1 as SGHRS and CDR2 as YFSETQ. The CDR3 region has the DNA TGCGCCAGCCGGGACAGGACCTACAATGAGCAGTTCTTC. Protein product: CASRDRTYNEQFF.

This rearrangement joins TRBV5-5 to TRBJ1-5; D may be TRBD1 (5 bases). V gave up 0 bases and J gave up 2 bases, with 9 bases separating them. The V gene's germline CDR1 is SGHKS and CDR2 YYEKEE (reference sequence). There are 15 residues in the CDR3. The CDR3 bases are TGTGCCAGCAGCTTGGGGGGCAGCGGCAATCAGCCCCAGCATTTT. Its translation: CASSLGGSGNQPQHF.

This chain's CDR3 is CATSRDPGRRNEKLFF. For the CDR3, the DNA is TGTGCCACCAGCAGAGATCCAGGGCGGAGAAATGAAAAACTGTTTTTT. The chain links TRBV15 to TRBJ1-4; D may be TRBD1 (5 bases). Germline V CDR1 and CDR2: LNHNV, YYDKDF (reference sequence). V was cut by 0 bases and J by 5 bases, with 13 bases left in between. The CDR3 totals 16 residues.

The chain recombines TRBV10-2 with TRBJ2-5; TRBD1 matches at 7 bases. Per germline, CDR1 WSHSY and CDR2 SAAADI. This CDR3 has 15 amino acids. The V gene end was trimmed by 0 bases and the J gene end by 2 bases; junction bases not matched to a gene: 3. CDR3 amino acids: CASSESGGPQETQYF. Written as DNA, the CDR3 is TGCGCCAGCAGTGAGTCAGGGGGCCCTCAAGAGACCCAGTACTTC.

V gene TRBV30 combines with J gene TRBJ2-1; TRBD2 agrees at 16 bases. V shed 2 bases, J shed 0 bases, and the junction held 13 bases outside the gene matches. Germline V CDR1 and CDR2: GTSNPN, SVGIG (reference sequence). The CDR3 runs 21 residues. The CDR3 sequence: CAWSPRRGTSGRGGSYNEQFF. DNA for the CDR3: TGTGCCTGGAGTCCCAGAAGAGGGACTAGCGGGAGGGGGGGCTCCTACAATGAGCAGTTCTTC.

This rearrangement joins TRBV6-1 to TRBJ2-7; tentatively, D is TRBD2 (7 bases). The germline V and J ends were trimmed by 7 bases and 7 bases, with 20 bases remaining between them. Germline CDR1 and CDR2: MNHNS and SASEGT. This CDR3 spans 14 amino acids. The CDR3 sequence is CASTSVGGPREQYF. In DNA, the CDR3 is TGTGCCAGCACTTCAGTCGGGGGGCCGAGGGAGCAGTACTTC.

This chain connects TRBV6-1 to TRBJ2-1; 9 positions match TRBD2. This CDR3 region has 12 residues. Germline lookup yields CDR1 MNHNS and CDR2 SASEGT. CDR3 residues: CCFGGRGGEQFF. The CDR3 DNA is TGTTGCTTCGGCGGGAGGGGGGGTGAGCAGTTCTTC.

This clone showed up just a few times. The V and J genes are TRBV9 and TRBJ1-1; TRBD1 might be the D (5 bases). The CDR3 covers 13 residues. Germline V CDR1 and CDR2: SGDLS, YYNGEE. V was clipped by 2 bases and J by 1 base, with 6 bases between them. CDR3 region: CASSVQGNTEAFF. In DNA form, the CDR3 reads TGTGCCAGCAGCGTTCAGGGGAACACTGAAGCTTTCTTT.

The chain carries TRBV19 and TRBJ2-1; 8 bases are a match to TRBD2. The CDR3 spans 14 residues. V shed 6 bases and J 1 base; nucleotides not matched to a gene: 2. The germline gives CDR1 LNHDA, CDR2 SQIVND (reference sequence). CDR3 residues: CASRVAGSYNEQFF. Written as DNA, the CDR3 is TGTGCCAGTAGGGTAGCGGGATCCTACAATGAGCAGTTCTTC.

The rearrangement uses TRBV29-1 and TRBJ2-2; 7 nucleotides agree with TRBD1. The CDR3 totals 11 residues. The V gene end was trimmed by 7 bases and the J gene end by 6 bases; junction bases not matched to a gene: 2. Germline V lookup: CDR1 SQVTM, CDR2 ANQGSEA. The CDR3 DNA sequence: TGCAGCGCCCAGGGGGCCGGGGAGCTGTTTTTT. This encodes CSAQGAGELFF.

This chain joins TRBV19 and TRBJ2-3, with TRBD2 matching 8 bases. The CDR3 runs to 14 residues. The V gene's germline CDR1 is LNHDA and CDR2 SQIVND (reference sequence). The trim removed 5 bases at V and 3 bases at J, leaving 4 bases unmatched. CDR3 coding DNA: TGTGCCAGTAGTGTCCTAGCGGGTACAGATACGCAGTATTTT. It codes for CASSVLAGTDTQYF.